The entry below describes one T cell receptor (beta chain). This clone's antigen is unknown. Mismatch with germline at one junction end may stem from a read error. The cohort comprised 670 or so healthy bone marrow donors. At the time of sampling, every cohort member was nominally healthy, though immune exposures that went unrecorded were likely present. The donor was CMV seropositive and was included in the group of approximately 300 seropositive cohort members. A peripheral blood sample was collected from each donor, and TCR beta sequencing was performed on peripheral blood mononuclear cells. Genomic DNA was extracted from the blood cell samples with the Qiagen DNeasy Blood Extraction Kit. The receptor library was made with the immunoSEQ multiplex PCR assay. A mixture of 60 forward primers for TCR Vbeta segments and 13 reverse primers for TCR Jbeta segments was used in the multiplex PCR. The CDR3 region of rearranged TCR beta genes was amplified from genomic DNA with a multiplex PCR assay. Amplified TCR beta libraries were sequenced as 87-base-pair reads on the Illumina HiSeq System. On the authors' methods: A later analysis tallied tens of millions of unique TCR beta chains across the 666 repertoires, and 10 million to 11 million of those chains were shared by two or more donors. To remove PCR and sequencing errors, raw reads were error-corrected and collapsed into unique sequences using a nearest-neighbor algorithm that merged closely related sequences. CDR3 sequences were aligned to IMGT reference sequences to assign V, D and J gene segments. Each retained sequence needed at least a six-nucleotide match to both a V gene segment and a J gene segment. Rearrangements were called productive when the CDR3 lacked stop codons and stayed in frame with V and J; all others were non-productive. Following IMGT convention, CDR3 was defined as the stretch from the second conserved V-encoded cysteine to the conserved J-encoded phenylalanine. In an earlier analysis of around 540 of the donors, sequences lacking an unambiguous match to a single V gene segment were excluded. An earlier analysis of a few hundred of the donors called V segments functional above 56.7% productive rearrangements and segregating when the between-donor standard deviation exceeded 5%. To diagnose cytomegalovirus status from the catalog of TCR beta chain sequences, a statistical classification framework was built. In a later analysis, TCR nucleotide sequences were compared against IMGT/GENE-DB human TR gene sequences so that V and J genes could be assigned. In a later analysis, CDR3 sequences and most-parsimonious VDJ recombination scenarios were assigned using the TCRdist pipeline. In a later analysis, every TCR beta chain was defined by the combination of its CDR3 amino acid sequence and its V-gene family, and reads without a unique V-gene family were dropped. In a later analysis, 450 to 600 highly shared, low-generation-probability nucleotide sequences were removed to address suspected cross-contamination and a sequencing artifact. In a later analysis, a clonal expansion index for each public chain was calculated from normalized within-repertoire ranks of inferred template counts. In a later analysis, generation probabilities were computed with a VDJ recombination model fitted to out-of-frame rearrangements, and the resulting probabilities were checked against IGoR. In a later analysis, hypergeometric tests were used to score TCR-TCR, TCR-HLA and TCR-CMV co-occurrence, with a repertoire-size bias correction applied to TCR pairs. A later analysis estimated false discovery rates by permuting HLA or CMV assignments 20 times. A later analysis grouped co-occurring TCRs with DBSCAN, adding TCRdist sequence similarity when clustering within HLA-allele-positive subsets. Co-occurrence clustering excluded repertoires with fewer than 30,000 or more than 120,000 public chains, plus five with anomalous nucleotide sharing. TCRdb holds this immuneACCESS table with in-frame rearrangements only. Some clones are missing; in checked studies, unresolved V genes explain under half, and the rest has no known cause. From that table come the V and J calls and clone size; the DNA was used to work out D and trimming. Present in this sample are 130,000 or so clones, around 80% of which were seen just once. 2.5% to 3% of the sample is in the top ten clones.

The sample is drawn from a study of cytomegalovirus exposure and HLA in healthy donors (dated by TCRdb to the late 2010s). About the full investigation: An earlier analysis of 550 to 700 of the donors reported 250 to 350 Gb of sequence data and some 120 million unique TCR beta sequences from about 179 million T cells. An early release covering some 640 HLA-typed donors comprised about 300 gigabases of sequencing data and around 80 million unique TCR sequences. Of the 300 to 450 genotyped donors, over 80% were placed in the genetic ancestry cluster associated with self-reported Caucasian donors. The aim of the study was to test whether cataloging public T cell receptors could identify signatures of past pathogen exposure. The study profiled the T cell repertoires of around 700 subjects by immunosequencing and related them to cytomegalovirus serostatus. A separate validation cohort of about 110 different subjects was used in addition to the 666-subject first cohort. To predict cytomegalovirus infection status, the study brought together high-throughput TCR immunosequencing, statistical association of individual TCRs with disease status, and machine learning. To study patterns of TCR occurrence, a later analysis re-analyzed previously published TCR beta repertoires from more than 550 donors and added high-resolution HLA genotyping. Rather than using new phenotypic data, the later analysis identified candidate immune exposures from TCR beta sequences and from how often those sequences occurred across donors. To decide whether each TCR beta V gene segment behaved as functional or pseudogenic, an earlier analysis of several hundred of the donors relied on high-throughput TCR beta sequencing. Donor age, sex, ethnicity and CMV serostatus were compiled alongside the repertoire data. A later genetic analysis used genome-wide SNP genotypes for about 60% of the 666 donors, treating that subset as a discovery cohort. Every repertoire in the discovery cohort had been generated on one and the same sequencing platform. Class I and class II HLA loci were covered by the typing at four-digit resolution. The number of donors typed differed by locus, with about 629-640 for A, B, C, DRB1 and DQB1, over 500 for DQA1, under 610 for DPA1, and around 460 for DPB1. Four to six DR-DQ haplotypes were handled as single units for association and clustering, since linkage in the cohort was strong. Across approximately 400 genotyped donors of the cohort, an average of approximately 240,000 unique TCR beta nucleotide sequences per donor were sequenced, and 15% to 20% of those sequences were non-productive.

On the study overall, not on this receptor specifically: Some IMGT-functional V segments, including TRBV6-2 and TRBV6-3, could not be distinguished by the 87-base-pair reads and were therefore excluded. The sequencing pipeline was judged likely to have produced a cluster of highly shared sequence variants as a technical artifact. Correlated functional status among segregating V segments might be attributable to linkage disequilibrium, but an unknown experimental factor could not be ruled out. In this cohort, only TCR beta chains were sequenced, and detectable features were limited by the absence of alpha or paired-chain data. Sequencing depth was assumed to be roughly uniform across donors in the presence/absence analyses, though that assumption may not hold. Because HLA typing was missing for some donors at each locus, association tests included only the typed subset. Several of the top co-occurrence clusters appeared to be linked to parvovirus B19, influenza, CMV and Epstein-Barr virus, according to a later analysis. Broadly in line with IMGT annotations, most TCR beta V segments showed up in productive rearrangements about 90% or about 30% of the time in an earlier analysis of several hundred of the donors. A further reported finding was that TCR beta sequences accurately predicted the HLA-A and HLA-B alleles for most subjects in the first cohort. When HLA alleles, especially DR and DQ, strongly co-occurred, TCR associations were difficult to assign to individual alleles. The classifier was reported to diagnose cytomegalovirus status with high specificity and sensitivity in both the original cohort and the validation cohort. Immune exposure information for the cohort was limited to CMV serostatus. A later analysis found that most CMV-associated TCR beta chains appeared HLA-restricted, with HLA associations seemingly driven largely by CMV exposure. In vitro tests confirmed that three of the cytomegalovirus-associated TCR beta chains recognize cytomegalovirus antigens. It was suggested by the authors that the approach could potentially be generalized to other disease states and immunological phenotypes. In a later analysis, HLA-associated TCR beta chains were found to be more clonally expanded and to have lower generation probabilities than equally common non-associated chains. The study gave a list of 150 to 200 TCR beta chains associated with cytomegalovirus. Because counts were too low, about 18 rarely observed V segments, including chromosome 9 orphons, were excluded from the earlier analysis of some 540 of the donors. Most TCR sequences were seen in very few donors, while some public TCRs were found in many individuals. A later analysis associated 16,951 TCR beta sequences with specific HLA alleles at a false discovery rate of 0.05. An association between a missense DCLRE1C variant and V-gene and J-gene trimming of TCR beta chains was found in a later genetic analysis and replicated in an independent cohort. In a later analysis, the rate of TCR association differed among HLA loci, with DRB1 alleles having the most associated TCRs and HLA-C alleles having the fewest. Compared with the roughly 700-donor mean, donors in an Asian-associated ancestry cluster had fewer N-insertions in productive TCRs, according to a later genetic analysis.

The CDR3 sequence holds 18 residues, the cysteine and phenylalanine included. Only CDR3 DNA is held: 54 bases, read in frame from base 1. Looking up the germline V gene (reference sequence) yields CDR1 SEHNR and CDR2 FQNEAQ. The origin of this receptor is a woman between 18 and 29 years old in good health and CMV-seropositive. The source material was PBMCs. The chain is encoded by TRBV7-9 joined to TRBJ1-2, with 9 bases aligning to TRBD1. At the DNA level, the sequence is TGTTCCAGCAGCTTAGTAGGGACAGGGCTCATGTTCAACTATGGCTACACCTTC. It codes for CSSSLVGTGLMFNYGYTF.